These 28 T cell receptor beta chains were sequenced from one sample in a study of blood T cell repertoires in COVID-19. TCRdb's table, derived via immunoSEQ multiplex PCR, lists solely in-frame clones and lacks some. Seen here are 200,000 to 250,000 clones, about four fifths observed once, and the top ten hold around 7.3%. Sequencing was performed on peripheral blood. These receptors came from a woman aged 45 to 65 with active or convalescent COVID-19.

The sample holds a few counts of this clone. No conserved phenylalanine or tryptophan is present at the end of the CDR3, so a read error is the likely explanation. It is unclear where the CDR3 begins or ends on the DNA, so no DNA is shown, and the CDR3 is as TCRdb lists it. CDR3 in amino acids: CASSLDLTLNIQ. The gene calls are TRBV7-9 and TRBJ1-1; the table's D call, TRBD1, was not checked against the DNA. The germline gives CDR1 SEHNR, CDR2 FQNEAQ (reference sequence). The CDR3 sequence runs 12 residues, both termini included.

The chain is built from TRBV7-2 and TRBJ2-2; TRBD2 agrees at 12 bases. This CDR3 is 19 amino acids long. The germline V gene encodes CDR1 SGHTA and CDR2 FQGNSA. The V gene end was trimmed by 0 bases and the J gene end by 5 bases; junction bases not matched to a gene: 10. CDR3 amino acids: CASSLAPSSGRARTGELFF. The CDR3 nucleotides are TGTGCCAGCAGCTTAGCCCCTTCTAGCGGGAGGGCCAGAACCGGGGAGCTGTTTTTT. The full variable domain, completed using reference TRBV7-2 and TRBJ2-2, is GAGVSQSPSNKVTEKGKDVELRCDPISGHTALYWYRQSLGQGLEFLIYFQGNSAPDKSGLPSDRFSAERTGGSVSTLTIQRTQQEDSAVYLCASSLAPSSGRARTGELFFGEGSRLTVL.

This chain joins TRBV5-4 and TRBJ2-7, with 8 nucleotides matching TRBD2. J lost 3 bases, V lost 4 bases, and 3 bases had no gene match. The CDR3 extends over 13 amino acids. Germline assignment: CDR1 SGHNT and CDR2 YYREEE (reference sequence). The DNA for the CDR3 is TGTGCCAGCAGCGGGCTAGCGGGCTACGAGCAGTACTTC. Its translation is CASSGLAGYEQYF.

V and J are TRBV11-2 and TRBJ1-3, with no clear D. The CDR3 is 11 residues long. Germline-derived CDR1 and CDR2 are SGHAT and FQNNGV. Trimming removed 8 bases at V and 0 bases at J, with 2 bases between. CDR3 nucleotide sequence: TGTGCCAGCCTCTCTGGAAACACCATATATTTT. Protein sequence: CASLSGNTIYF.

The J gene is TRBJ2-5, the V gene TRBV5-1; TRBD2 might be the D (5 bases). Trimming took 3 bases from V and 1 from J, leaving 10 bases between them. Germline V gene data show CDR1 as SGHRS and CDR2 as YFSETQ. The CDR3 is 14 residues long. CDR3 in DNA: TGCGCCAGCAGCTACAGCGGTAGCCAAGAGACCCAGTACTTC. Its translation is CASSYSGSQETQYF. Filled out from reference TRBV5-1 and TRBJ2-5, the complete variable domain reads KAGVTQTPRYLIKTRGQQVTLSCSPISGHRSVSWYQQTPGQGLQFLFEYFSETQRNKGNFPGRFSGRQFSNSRSEMNVSTLELGDSALYLCASSYSGSQETQYFGPGTRLLVL.

The J gene is TRBJ1-3, the V gene TRBV24-1; the D is unclear. This CDR3 spans 16 amino acids. Germline CDR1 KGHDR, CDR2 SFDVKD. V was clipped by 3 bases and J by 0 bases, with 11 bases between them. As DNA, the CDR3 is TGTGCCACCAGTGATACGGGGAGCAGCTCTGGAAACACCATATATTTT. Its translation is CATSDTGSSSGNTIYF.

The chain couples TRBV29-1 to TRBJ2-5; D unresolved. V was cut by 8 bases and J by 2 bases, with 15 bases left in between. CDR1 is SQVTM, CDR2 ANQGSEA, per germline. This CDR3 contains 13 residues. The CDR3 DNA is TGCAGCCCTCGGGTAATAGATCAAGAGACCCAGTACTTC. Translated: CSPRVIDQETQYF.

The table lists this clone with a count of one. This chain links TRBV5-1 with TRBJ1-1; 8 bases match TRBD1. The germline gives CDR1 SGHRS, CDR2 YFSETQ. The trim removed 3 bases at V and 10 bases at J, leaving 8 bases unmatched. The CDR3 is made up of 13 amino acids. Here the CDR3 reads CASSSGTGLIAFF. CDR3 bases: TGCGCCAGCAGCTCCGGGACAGGCTTGATAGCTTTCTTT.

This chain links TRBV6-5 with TRBJ2-1; D perhaps matches TRBD2 (5 bases). The CDR3 has 14 residues. The germline V gene encodes CDR1 MNHEY and CDR2 SVGAGI. The V gene lost 8 bases and the J gene lost 5 bases, with 16 bases spanning the gap. CDR3 in amino acids: CASSREIANNEQFF. As DNA, the CDR3 is TGTGCCAGCTCGAGGGAAATCGCTAACAATGAGCAGTTCTTC.

This clone was recorded once. The chain uses TRBV12-3 or TRBV12-4 and TRBJ1-6; 7 nucleotides line up with TRBD1. This CDR3 spans 13 amino acids. J gave up 9 bases and V 7 bases, and 6 bases lay outside the gene matches. In nucleotides, the CDR3 is TGTGCCAGCACCGGGACAGAAGTTTCACCCCTCCACTTT. Translation gives CASTGTEVSPLHF.

This clone was seen just once. This chain connects TRBV11-2 to TRBJ2-7; 8 bases agree with TRBD2. This CDR3 is 15 amino acids long. Germline V gene sequence: CDR1 SGHAT, CDR2 FQNNGV. V gave up 3 bases and J gave up 0 bases; unmatched junction bases: 4. The CDR3 DNA sequence: TGTGCCAGCAGCTTCTTTAGCGGGGCCTCCTACGAGCAGTACTTC. Amino acids: CASSFFSGASYEQYF.

The chain recombines TRBV6-1 with TRBJ1-5, with no clear D. The CDR3 extends over 16 amino acids. V dropped 2 bases and J dropped 6 bases, with 17 bases sitting between them. CDR1 is MNHNS and CDR2 is SASEGT in the germline V gene. The CDR3 coding sequence is TGTGCCAGCAGTGAAACGAGCGGGGAGTCCGGTCAGCCCCAGCATTTT. Amino acids: CASSETSGESGQPQHF.

J is TRBJ1-5 and V is TRBV7-2; D remains unclear. CDR3 length equals 14 residues. Germline assignment: CDR1 SGHTA and CDR2 FQGNSA. Trimming shortened V by 3 bases and J by 3 bases, and 9 bases separated the two germline ends. In nucleotides, the CDR3 is TGTGCCAGCAGCTTCTCAGGTTACAATCAGCCCCAGCATTTT. Amino acid sequence: CASSFSGYNQPQHF.

This sequence joins TRBV28 and TRBJ2-7; the D is unclear. This CDR3 is 14 amino acids long. The germline V and J ends were trimmed by 1 base and 3 bases, with 10 bases remaining between them. Germline V CDR1 and CDR2: MDHEN, SYDVKM. The CDR3 region is CASSLSSYLYEQYF. The CDR3 bases are TGTGCCAGCAGTTTATCATCCTACCTCTACGAGCAGTACTTC.

The chain has TRBV14 and TRBJ1-2; perhaps TRBD1 as D (5 bases). The CDR3 covers 14 residues. Trimming took 1 base from V and 4 from J, leaving 10 bases between them. Germline-derived CDR1 and CDR2 are SGHDN and FVKESK. CDR3 nucleotides: TGTGCCAGCAGCCAAGGGCAGGGCTCCTATGGCTACACCTTC. It is translated as CASSQGQGSYGYTF.

This chain links TRBV28 with TRBJ1-1; 9 nucleotides align to TRBD1. The length of the CDR3 is 16 residues. V lost 5 bases to trimming and J lost 1 base; unmatched junction nucleotides: 8. CDR1 and CDR2 (germline): MDHEN, SYDVKM. CDR3 amino acids: CASSLQVGQGNTEAFF. CDR3 DNA sequence: TGTGCCAGCAGTCTTCAGGTGGGACAGGGGAACACTGAAGCTTTCTTT. The full variable domain, in which reference TRBV28 and TRBJ1-1 provide the parts outside the CDR3, is DVKVTQSSRYLVKRTGEKVFLECVQDMDHENMFWYRQDPGLGLRLIYFSYDVKMKEKGDIPEGYSVSREKKERFSLILESASTNQTSMYLCASSLQVGQGNTEAFFGQGTRLTVV.

The V call is TRBV5-4, the J call TRBJ1-2, with 7 bases fitting TRBD1. This CDR3 is 15 amino acids long. The V gene end was trimmed by 0 bases and the J gene end by 6 bases; junction bases not matched to a gene: 8. Germline CDR1 and CDR2: SGHNT and YYREEE (reference sequence). The CDR3 loop reads CASSLEGRQGHGYTF. In DNA, the CDR3 is TGTGCCAGCAGCTTGGAGGGGAGACAGGGCCATGGCTACACCTTC.

The chain carries TRBV2 and TRBJ2-2, with 15 bases identical to TRBD2. This CDR3 comprises 15 residues. In germline, CDR1 is SNHLY, CDR2 FYNNEI. V gave up 6 bases and J gave up 6 bases; unmatched junction bases: 2. In DNA, the CDR3 is TGTGCCAGCAGGGGGACTAGCGGGAGGTCCGGGGAGCTGTTTTTT. Encoded protein: CASRGTSGRSGELFF.

The rearrangement links TRBV5-1 to TRBJ2-5; 8 bases fit TRBD2. In germline, CDR1 is SGHRS, CDR2 YFSETQ. V trimming: 4 bases; J trimming: 4 bases; junction bases outside the gene matches: 6. The CDR3 extends over 14 amino acids. The CDR3 is CASSRAGAGETQYF. The CDR3 region has the DNA TGCGCCAGCAGCCGAGCGGGGGCGGGAGAGACCCAGTACTTC.

This sequence joins TRBV10-2 and TRBJ2-7, with D perhaps TRBD1 (5 bases). The V gene's germline CDR1 is WSHSY and CDR2 SAAADI. The CDR3 totals 14 residues. Trimming stripped 4 bases from V and 2 bases from J, with 12 bases between. CDR3 DNA sequence: TGCGCCAGCAGTGTCGACCAAGGGGCCTACGAGCAGTACTTC. This translates into CASSVDQGAYEQYF.

The V and J genes are TRBV11-2 and TRBJ2-7; possible D gene TRBD1, 5 bases. V was cut by 5 bases and J by 2 bases, with 10 bases left in between. Looked up from germline, CDR1 is SGHAT and CDR2 is FQNNGV. The CDR3 covers 13 residues. The CDR3 here is CASSPRTPYEQYV. DNA of the CDR3: TGTGCCAGCAGCCCGCGGACACCCTACGAGCAGTACGTC.

This rearrangement joins TRBV5-1 to TRBJ2-1; 8 bases are a match to TRBD2. The CDR3 spans 15 residues. V shed 1 base and J 4 bases; nucleotides not matched to a gene: 4. In germline, CDR1 is SGHRS, CDR2 YFSETQ. The CDR3 here is CASSLSGGGYNEQFF. The CDR3 DNA reads TGCGCCAGCAGCTTGTCCGGCGGGGGGTACAATGAGCAGTTCTTC.

For the CDR3, the DNA is TGTGCCAGCCTCGGACATAACACTGAAGCTTTCTTT. Protein product: CASLGHNTEAFF. The chain couples TRBV28 to TRBJ1-1; possible D gene TRBD1, 5 bases. The CDR3 is 12 residues long. Germline CDR1 is MDHEN and CDR2 is SYDVKM. Between the trimmed V and J ends, which lost 8 bases and 2 bases, there was a span of 9 bases.

The chain couples TRBV2 to TRBJ1-5; possible D gene TRBD1, 5 bases. This CDR3 has 13 residues. Germline CDR1 and CDR2: SNHLY and FYNNEI. Between the trimmed V and J ends, which lost 0 bases and 11 bases, there was a span of 11 bases. CDR3 sequence reads: CASSEALKQAQHF. As DNA, the CDR3 is TGTGCCAGCAGTGAAGCGCTTAAACAGGCCCAGCATTTT.

This sequence joins TRBV24-1 and TRBJ2-3, with 13 bases matching TRBD2. The CDR3 covers 16 residues. From germline, CDR1 is KGHDR and CDR2 SFDVKD. J gave up 6 bases and V 3 bases, and 5 bases lay outside the gene matches. The CDR3 region has the DNA TGTGCCACCAGTGATCGCGGACTAGCGGGAGTGGATACGCAGTATTTT. The encoded protein is CATSDRGLAGVDTQYF.

V usage is TRBV28 and J usage is TRBJ2-7; D might be TRBD1 (6 bases). CDR1 MDHEN and CDR2 SYDVKM come from the germline V gene. Trimming removed 4 bases from V and 4 bases from J, with 14 bases in between. The CDR3 sequence is 14 residues long. The DNA for the CDR3 is TGTGCCAGCAGTTCCGGACAGAATCTTTACGAGCAGTACGTC. Translated: CASSSGQNLYEQYV.

The chain recombines TRBV5-1 with TRBJ1-5, with TRBD1 matching over 9 bases. Germline CDR1 is SGHRS and CDR2 is YFSETQ. The V gene end was trimmed by 0 bases and the J gene end by 4 bases; junction bases not matched to a gene: 2. CDR3 length: 15 residues. The CDR3 protein is CASSLGTGDNQPQHF. The DNA of the CDR3 is TGCGCCAGCAGCTTGGGGACAGGGGATAATCAGCCCCAGCATTTT.

The rearrangement joins TRBV29-1 to TRBJ2-5; 14 bases agree with TRBD2. The CDR3 has 17 residues. From germline, CDR1 is SQVTM and CDR2 ANQGSEA. The junction had 9 bases not matched to a gene; V was cut back by 1 base and J by 5 bases. The CDR3 region is CSVEARTSGGREETQYF. The CDR3 DNA reads TGCAGCGTTGAAGCCCGGACTAGCGGGGGGCGGGAGGAGACCCAGTACTTC.